This T cell receptor (beta chain) was recorded in a study of shared clonotypes between healthy human individuals. The authors ran the assay at deep level. Using immunoSEQ multiplex PCR, the repertoire was profiled, and TCRdb retains in-frame clones only, with some absent. Altogether approximately 2,200,000 clones are present, more than 85% being singletons, with the ten largest covering 1.7%. Comments on this clone: Its target is not known.

Study-wide points: Larger estimated richness was generally seen in naive subsets than in memory subsets. Clonotype sharing among donors was expected to depend on sequencing depth.

CD8 cells classed as naive were CD45RO-negative and positively selected for CCR7, excluding terminally differentiated effector memory CD45RA+ cells. Adult Caucasians living in Nashville, Tennessee made up all of the donors. Input material: naive CD8+ T cells from PBMCs. The receptor's source is a man aged 18 to 29 in good health. Some clones in this sample may be carry-over from other donors' samples.

CDR3: CASSWRNRGFLNSNQPQHF. Here the CDR3 DNA reads TGTGCCAGCAGTTGGCGGAACAGGGGATTTTTAAATAGCAATCAGCCCCAGCATTTT. The V and J genes are TRBV28 and TRBJ1-5, with TRBD1 matching 7 bases. The J segment lost 0 bases and the V segment lost 4 bases, leaving 15 bases of the junction unmatched. Germline CDR1 is MDHEN and CDR2 is SYDVKM. The CDR3 spans 19 residues.